A selection of T cell receptor beta chains follows, all from one sample in a study of early T cells in non-severe SARS-CoV-2 infection. MiXCR was run by TCRdb on the 5' RACE reads, yielding one entry per CDR3 protein. The data hold about 77,000 distinct CDR3 sequences, with 16% observed a single time. The specimen sequenced was whole blood. Every receptor here comes from an adult who was a healthcare worker with PCR-confirmed SARS-CoV-2 infection or an uninfected control (not recorded which). Each CDR3 is given with its conserved first and last residue. The D gene is left open where the match is weak. Size tells how often a clone was seen (once, few, many) or the class of an expanded clone, and some rows leave it out.

j_gene,len,d_gene,v_gene,abundance,CDR3nt,CDR3aa
TRBJ2-7,12,NA,TRBV7-9,few,TGTGCCAGCAGCTTCGACCTTCCCTCGCAGTACTTC,CASSFDLPSQYF
TRBJ1-1,13,NA,TRBV6-4,many,TGTGCCAGCCGAAGGACTGAGAACACTGAAGCTTTCTTT,CASRRTENTEAFF
TRBJ2-1,14,TRBD1,TRBV12-3/TRBV12-4,NA,TGTGCCAGCAGCAGGACAGGGGGCGGCGATGAGCAGTTCTTC,CASSRTGGGDEQFF
TRBJ2-7,15,TRBD1,TRBV5-4,NA,TGTGCCAGCAGCCTCGCGGGACAGGGGTCCTACGAGCAGTACTTC,CASSLAGQGSYEQYF
TRBJ2-1,15,TRBD2,TRBV2,few,TGTGCCAGCAGGCTGGGACTAGCGGGAGAGAATGAGCAGTTCTTC,CASRLGLAGENEQFF
TRBJ2-5,14,NA,TRBV11-2,few,TGTGCCAGCAGCCTGTCGTGGGGTCAAGAGACCCAGTACTTC,CASSLSWGQETQYF
TRBJ2-3,20,TRBD2,TRBV20-1,NA,TGCAGTGCTAGCCCGAGCAGACTAGCGGGAGAGTGGGGGCTCACAGATACGCAGTATTTT,CSASPSRLAGEWGLTDTQYF
TRBJ1-4,14,NA,TRBV12-3/TRBV12-4,few,TGTGCCAGCAGCCAGGGTGGCCCGAATGAAAAACTGTTTTTT,CASSQGGPNEKLFF
TRBJ2-4,13,NA,TRBV6-6,many,TGTGCCAGCAGTTACTCCGGGGAAGATTCCGAGTACTTC,CASSYSGEDSEYF
TRBJ1-6,15,NA,TRBV20-1,NA,TGCAGTGCTAGAATCAGTACTGTTTATAATTCACCCCTCCACTTT,CSARISTVYNSPLHF
TRBJ1-1,13,TRBD1,TRBV6-1,NA,TGTGCCAGCATGAGGGACAGGAACACTGAAGCTTTCTTT,CASMRDRNTEAFF
TRBJ2-1,12,NA,TRBV2,many,TGTGCCAGCAGTCGGACCGGGCATGAGCAGTTCTTC,CASSRTGHEQFF
TRBJ1-5,14,NA,TRBV30,many,TGTGCCTGGAGTGTGTTAGGGGGTGACCAGCCCCAGCATTTT,CAWSVLGGDQPQHF
TRBJ2-4,15,NA,TRBV11-3,NA,TGTGCCAGCAGCTTAGTCGCCGGAGGGTTAAACATTCAGTACTTC,CASSLVAGGLNIQYF
TRBJ1-6,17,NA,TRBV6-6,NA,TGTGCCAGCAGTTACGAGGCAGGCGGCTCCTATAATTCACCCCTCCACTTT,CASSYEAGGSYNSPLHF
TRBJ2-1,15,NA,TRBV7-3,NA,TGTGCCAGCAGCCCCCATCCACTGTCAGACAATGAGCAGTTCTTC,CASSPHPLSDNEQFF
TRBJ2-7,12,NA,TRBV12-3/TRBV12-4,NA,TGTGCCAGCCGTCCGGGGGGCCACGAGCAGTACTTC,CASRPGGHEQYF
TRBJ1-1,16,NA,TRBV27,many,TGTGCCAGCACCCCCCTCCCTCGGGGTAGGGACACTGAAGCTTTCTTT,CASTPLPRGRDTEAFF
TRBJ2-1,14,NA,TRBV2,few,TGTGCCAGCAGTGATCGGTGGGACTACAATGAGCAGTTCTTC,CASSDRWDYNEQFF
TRBJ2-4,17,NA,TRBV6-5,many,TGTGCCAGCAGTTACTCGCCTTCAGTTGCCCAGGCGCACATTCAGTACTTC,CASSYSPSVAQAHIQYF
TRBJ1-1,16,NA,TRBV10-2,few,TGCGCCAGCAGTGAGTCGAGAGGAAACTTAGGTACTGAAGCTTTCTTT,CASSESRGNLGTEAFF
TRBJ1-1,13,NA,TRBV6-5,few,TGTGCCAGCAGTCGGGCAGGGGACACTGAAGCTTTCTTT,CASSRAGDTEAFF
TRBJ2-3,17,TRBD2,TRBV12-3/TRBV12-4,few,TGTGCCAGCAGCCGGACTAGCGGGGGAATTAGCACAGATACGCAGTATTTT,CASSRTSGGISTDTQYF
TRBJ2-3,16,TRBD2,TRBV3-1,many,TGTGCCAGCTCGCCCCTAGCGGGCCCAGGCGGAGATACGCAGTATTTT,CASSPLAGPGGDTQYF
TRBJ2-7,15,TRBD1,TRBV6-5,few,TGTGCCAGCAGTTCACCGGGACAGGGTTCCCTCGAGCAGTACTTC,CASSSPGQGSLEQYF
TRBJ2-2,17,TRBD2,TRBV7-6,NA,TGTGCCAGCAGCTCCATCCCTAGCGGGGGAATAACCGGGGAGCTGTTTTTT,CASSSIPSGGITGELFF
TRBJ1-5,15,NA,TRBV7-9,NA,TGTGCCAGCAGTCCTTGGGGCCAGGGGAATCAGCCCCAGCATTTT,CASSPWGQGNQPQHF
TRBJ2-3,14,NA,TRBV6-6,few,TGTGCCAGCAGCTCCTTCAAGGGGGCAGATACGCAGTATTTT,CASSSFKGADTQYF
TRBJ2-5,14,NA,TRBV10-3,NA,TGTGCCATCAGCGCAACCAGGGGTTTAGAGACCCAGTACTTC,CAISATRGLETQYF
TRBJ1-3,13,NA,TRBV5-1,NA,TGCGCCAGCAGCTTGGTGGACTTGTACACCATATATTTT,CASSLVDLYTIYF
TRBJ2-3,13,NA,TRBV3-1,NA,TGTGCCAGCAGCGCACGTGGGCTAGATACGCAGTATTTT,CASSARGLDTQYF
TRBJ2-1,16,TRBD1,TRBV5-1,NA,TGCGCCAGCAGCCGAACTATTCCGGGACAGGGGAGTGAGCAGTTCTTC,CASSRTIPGQGSEQFF
TRBJ2-3,15,NA,TRBV6-6,NA,TGTGCCAGCAGCGAGCAGGGATCCGGCACAGATACGCAGTATTTT,CASSEQGSGTDTQYF
TRBJ2-3,13,NA,TRBV5-1,NA,TGCGCCAGCAGCGAAGGAAGCACAGATACGCAGTATTTT,CASSEGSTDTQYF
TRBJ1-1,13,NA,TRBV29-1,few,TGCAGCGCCCGTCTGGGGGGGCAAGGTGAAGCTTTCTTT,CSARLGGQGEAFF
TRBJ1-6,13,NA,TRBV19,NA,TGTGCCAGTAGTATGGGGTATAATTCACCCCTCCACTTT,CASSMGYNSPLHF
TRBJ2-1,16,NA,TRBV29-1,few,TGCAGCGTTGAAGGGCTGGGGGGAACGAAGTACAATGAGCAGTTCTTC,CSVEGLGGTKYNEQFF
TRBJ1-6,15,NA,TRBV6-6,many,TGTGCCAGCAGTACCGCGGGGTGGGATAATTCACCCCTCCACTTT,CASSTAGWDNSPLHF
TRBJ2-1,12,TRBD1,TRBV2,NA,TGTGCCAGCAGGGAGGCACCGGACAGGATGTTCTTC,CASREAPDRMFF
TRBJ2-2,16,TRBD1,TRBV11-2,NA,TGTGCCAGCAGCCGCGCCGGGACAGCATTCACCGGGGAGCTGTTTTTT,CASSRAGTAFTGELFF
TRBJ2-2,12,NA,TRBV6-8,NA,TGTGCCGGAGACTCAAACACCGGGGAGCTGTTTTTT,CAGDSNTGELFF
TRBJ2-1,15,TRBD2,TRBV29-1,NA,TGCAGCGTTGAGGGGGGACTAGCGCCCTACAATGAGCAGTTCTTC,CSVEGGLAPYNEQFF